Described below is a single T cell receptor (beta chain) sequence and its context. The antigen remains unidentified. The data were produced by immunoSEQ multiplex PCR, yet TCRdb's version contains in-frame clones alone and is incomplete. The sample yields about 610,000 clones, almost 97% seen once. These data belong to a study of shared clonotypes between healthy human individuals. Study-level results: Naive subsets, compared against memory subsets, generally had larger estimated richness values.

V was clipped by 0 bases and J by 7 bases; unmatched bases: 8. CDR1 SGHRS and CDR2 YFSETQ come from the germline V gene. The CDR3 sequence is 16 residues long. Sequenced input: naive CD4+ T cells sorted from blood. Subset specified: CD45RA+ positively selected. The TCR comes from a woman in her twenties or thirties in good health. The chain links TRBV5-1 to TRBJ2-3; TRBD2 matches at 10 bases. CDR3 nucleotides: TGCGCCAGCAGCTTGGGTCAGCGGGAGGGCGTGAATACGCAGTATTTT. Amino acid sequence: CASSLGQREGVNTQYF.